Sequencing of this T cell receptor (beta chain) was carried out in a study of shared clonotypes between healthy human individuals. Terminally differentiated effector memory CD45RA+ cells were left out of the naive CD8 fraction, which was CD45RO-negative and positively selected for CCR7. Within Nashville, Tennessee resided all donors, each a Caucasian adult. Deep was the level at which the assay was run. The method was immunoSEQ multiplex PCR; TCRdb's version includes in-frame clones alone and lacks a portion of them. The data contain roughly 1,800,000 clones, less than 95% of them seen just once; the ten biggest clones take up 1% to 1.5%. The trim removed 2 bases at V and 4 bases at J, leaving 6 bases unmatched. The CDR3 has 15 amino acids. Germline CDR1 is MGHRA and CDR2 is YSYEKL.

The chain joins TRBV4-1 to TRBJ2-7; 9 bases are shared with TRBD1. Sequencing input: naive CD8+ T cells sorted from blood. This sequence originates from a young man in good health. CDR3 region: CASSQNPGQGYEQYF. CDR3 DNA: TGCGCCAGCAGCCAAAATCCGGGACAGGGTTACGAGCAGTACTTC.